This TCR beta chain emerged from a study of T cell responses to AZD1222 COVID-19 vaccine. Study-level results: The donor group comprised mostly white British people and more females; the analysis possibly underestimated clonal diversity. No day 14 peak samples; only post-peak repertoires were characterized. The reported proportion of spike-specific TCRs targeting unmutated variant regions was nearly half.

The germline gives CDR1 SGHTA, CDR2 FQGNSA. V lost 1 base and J lost 0, with 7 bases in between. The CDR3 sequence is 14 residues long. Points on this clone: Its antigen is currently unknown.

Sequenced by immunoSEQ multiplex PCR; TCRdb stores in-frame clones only, minus some. Here the sample spans 180,000 or so clones, 88% being singletons. The source is an adult who received the AZD1222 COVID-19 vaccine. The sample was peripheral blood, taken 28 days after the second AZD1222 dose. The chain recombines TRBV7-2 with TRBJ2-7; possibly TRBD2 for D (6 bases). CDR3 protein: CASSLGTNSYEQYF. In DNA form, the CDR3 reads TGTGCCAGCAGCTTAGGGACTAACTCCTACGAGCAGTACTTC.